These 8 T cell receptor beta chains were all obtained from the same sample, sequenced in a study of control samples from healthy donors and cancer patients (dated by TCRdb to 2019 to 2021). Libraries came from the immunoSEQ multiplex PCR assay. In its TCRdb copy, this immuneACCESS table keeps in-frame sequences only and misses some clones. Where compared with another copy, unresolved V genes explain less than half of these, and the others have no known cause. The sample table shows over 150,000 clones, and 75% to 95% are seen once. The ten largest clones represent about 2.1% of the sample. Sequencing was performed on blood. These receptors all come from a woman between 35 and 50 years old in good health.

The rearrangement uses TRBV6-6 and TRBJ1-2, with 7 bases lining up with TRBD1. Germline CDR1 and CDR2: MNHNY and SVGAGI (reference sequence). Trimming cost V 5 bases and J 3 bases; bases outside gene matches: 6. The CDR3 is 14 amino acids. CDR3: CASSPGTEHYGYTF. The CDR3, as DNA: TGTGCCAGCAGTCCCGGGACAGAGCACTATGGCTACACCTTC.

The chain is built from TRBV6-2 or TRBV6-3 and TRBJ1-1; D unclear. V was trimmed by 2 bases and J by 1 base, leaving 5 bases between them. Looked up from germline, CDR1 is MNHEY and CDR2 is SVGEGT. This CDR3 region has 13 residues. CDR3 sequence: CASSYSENTEAFF. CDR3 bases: TGTGCCAGCAGTTACAGCGAGAACACTGAAGCTTTCTTT.

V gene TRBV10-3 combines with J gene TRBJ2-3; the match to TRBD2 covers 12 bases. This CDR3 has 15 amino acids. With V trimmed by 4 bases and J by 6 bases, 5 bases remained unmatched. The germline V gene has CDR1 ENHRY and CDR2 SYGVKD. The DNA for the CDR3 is TGTGCCATCAGTGCCCTAGGACTAGCGGGGGATACGCAGTATTTT. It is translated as CAISALGLAGDTQYF.

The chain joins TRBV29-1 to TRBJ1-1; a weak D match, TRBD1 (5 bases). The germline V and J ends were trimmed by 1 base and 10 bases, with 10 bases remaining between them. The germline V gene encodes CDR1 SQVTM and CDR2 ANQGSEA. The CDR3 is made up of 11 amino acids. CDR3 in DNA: TGCAGCGTTGAAGGGCGGGGGGGAGCTTTCTTT. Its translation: CSVEGRGGAFF.

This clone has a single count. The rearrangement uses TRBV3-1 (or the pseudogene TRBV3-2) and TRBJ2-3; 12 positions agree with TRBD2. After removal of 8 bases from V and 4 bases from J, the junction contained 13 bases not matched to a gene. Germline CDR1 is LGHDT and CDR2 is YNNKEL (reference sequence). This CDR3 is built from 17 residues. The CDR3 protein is CASGSRTSSGGADTQYF. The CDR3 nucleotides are TGTGCCAGCGGGTCGAGGACGTCTAGCGGGGGGGCAGATACGCAGTATTTT.

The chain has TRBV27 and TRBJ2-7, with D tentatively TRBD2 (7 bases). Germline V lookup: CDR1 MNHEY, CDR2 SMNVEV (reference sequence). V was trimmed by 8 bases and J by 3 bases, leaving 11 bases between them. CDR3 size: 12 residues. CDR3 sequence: CASGGGSYEQYF. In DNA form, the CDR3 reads TGTGCCAGCGGGGGGGGCAGCTACGAGCAGTACTTC.

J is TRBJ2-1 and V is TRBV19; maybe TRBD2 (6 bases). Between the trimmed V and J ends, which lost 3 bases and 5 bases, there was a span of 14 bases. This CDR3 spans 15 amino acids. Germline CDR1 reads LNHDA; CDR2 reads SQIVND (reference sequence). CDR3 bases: TGTGCCAGTAGTATCGCGGGGCAGGGCAACAATGAGCAGTTCTTC. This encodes CASSIAGQGNNEQFF.

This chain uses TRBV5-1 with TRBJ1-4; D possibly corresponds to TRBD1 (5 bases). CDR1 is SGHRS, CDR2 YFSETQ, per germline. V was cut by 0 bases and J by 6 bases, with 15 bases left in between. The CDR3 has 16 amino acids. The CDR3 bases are TGCGCCAGCAGCTTGGGAGGGGCGCGGTTGGATGAAAAACTGTTTTTT. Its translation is CASSLGGARLDEKLFF.